Below are 25 T cell receptor beta chains sequenced from a single sample in a study of T cells in Graves' hyperthyroidism and ophthalmopathy. Using RNA transcripts as the source, TCR beta CDR3 regions were amplified. The TCR CDR3 was amplified in a first-round RT-PCR using the HTBI primer set. TCRdb passed the multiplex PCR reads through MiXCR, listing each CDR3 protein once. The sample carries approximately 400,000 distinct CDR3 sequences, approximately 14% recorded once. The sample consisted of blood. The receptor set was obtained from a woman between 18 and 29 years old with Graves' hyperthyroidism.

This clonotype occurred many times. The gene calls are TRBV11-2 and TRBJ2-1; 8 nucleotides align to TRBD2. The CDR3 loop spans 14 amino acids. V was pared by 5 bases and J by 10 bases, with 10 bases of the junction left unmatched. Germline V gene data show CDR1 as SGHAT and CDR2 as FQNNGV. CDR3 protein: CASSQHNRLAEQFF. The CDR3 DNA follows: TGTGCCAGCAGCCAACACAACCGACTAGCGGAGCAGTTCTTC.

This clonotype turned up a few times. CDR3 sequence reads: CASSLAGARGKETQYF. The CDR3 DNA reads TGTGCCAGCAGCTTAGCGGGGGCGCGCGGTAAAGAGACCCAGTACTTC. V and J are TRBV7-9 and TRBJ2-5, with D maybe TRBD1 (6 bases). Germline loops: CDR1 SEHNR, CDR2 FQNEAQ (reference sequence). V lost 0 bases and J 3 bases, leaving 14 bases between the germline ends. The CDR3 is 16 residues long.

This clonotype was counted many times. The V call is TRBV11-3, the J call TRBJ2-5; possible D gene TRBD1, 6 bases. Germline assignment: CDR1 SGHNT and CDR2 YENEEA. Trimming pared 5 bases from V and 6 bases from J, leaving 16 bases between. The CDR3 totals 14 residues. CDR3 loop: CASSETGVRKTQYF. CDR3 DNA sequence: TGTGCCAGCAGCGAGACAGGTGTGAGGAAGACCCAGTACTTC.

This clonotype came up many times. This chain joins TRBV5-1 and TRBJ2-2; 7 nucleotides align to TRBD2. The germline V gene has CDR1 SGHRS and CDR2 YFSETQ. J gave up 7 bases and V 4 bases, and 16 bases lay outside the gene matches. CDR3 length: 17 amino acids. Here the CDR3 reads CASSPLSSGPSYGELFF. The DNA for the CDR3 is TGCGCCAGCAGCCCGCTGTCTAGCGGACCCTCCTACGGGGAGCTGTTTTTT.

This clonotype showed up many times. The J gene is TRBJ2-1, the V gene TRBV20-1; 7 bases are shared with TRBD1. Trimming removed 6 bases from V and 0 bases from J; junction bases left unmatched: 5. Germline values: CDR1 DFQATT, CDR2 SNEGSKA (reference sequence). CDR3 size: 14 residues. The CDR3 region is CSAPGQSSYNEQFF. The CDR3 coding sequence is TGCAGTGCGCCGGGACAGAGCTCCTACAATGAGCAGTTCTTC.

In this sample, this clonotype turned up many times. The chain is built from TRBV10-3 and TRBJ2-1, with TRBD2 matching 9 bases. Trimming took 7 bases from V and 6 from J; bases not matched to a gene: 4. The CDR3 is made up of 13 amino acids. CDR1 is ENHRY and CDR2 is SYGVKD in the germline V gene. DNA for the CDR3: TGTGCCATCATGAGGGGACTAGCCAATGAGCAGTTCTTC. Amino acid sequence: CAIMRGLANEQFF.

This clonotype was counted many times. The V and J genes are TRBV28 and TRBJ1-5, with D possibly being TRBD1 (6 bases). The CDR3 runs to 15 residues. V gave up 2 bases and J gave up 7 bases, with 15 bases separating them. In germline, CDR1 is MDHEN, CDR2 SYDVKM. Here the CDR3 reads CASSLTQGTGQPQHF. CDR3 DNA sequence: TGTGCCAGCAGTTTAACACAGGGTACGGGACAGCCCCAGCATTTT.

This clonotype was counted at least ten times. This sequence joins TRBV18 and TRBJ1-5; D is ambiguous. Trimming took off 2 bases at V and 1 base at J, with 9 bases between the two ends. The CDR3 extends over 15 amino acids. The germline V gene encodes CDR1 KGHSH and CDR2 LQKENI. CDR3 sequence (DNA): TGTGCCAGCTCACCAAGGCAGATCAGCAATCAGCCCCAGCATTTT. The encoded protein is CASSPRQISNQPQHF.

This rearrangement joins TRBV5-1 to TRBJ2-1; TRBD1 is a possible D gene (5 bases). Trimming cost V 5 bases and J 8 bases, with 14 bases left between them. Germline CDR1 is SGHRS and CDR2 is YFSETQ. There are 13 residues in the CDR3. The CDR3 region has the DNA TGCGCCAGCAGTTATTCAGGGCCCGATGAGCAGTTCTTC. Translating it yields CASSYSGPDEQFF.

This clonotype was recorded at least ten times. The genes are TRBV13 and TRBJ2-1; D gene ambiguous. The CDR3 loop spans 16 amino acids. The ends were cut back, 4 bases at V and 0 bases at J, with 13 bases in the middle. The germline CDR1 and CDR2 sequences are PRHDT and FYEKMQ (reference sequence). For the CDR3, the DNA is TGTGCCAGCAGCTCTTTAGACGGCAGCTCCTACAATGAGCAGTTCTTC. Its protein is CASSSLDGSSYNEQFF. The complete variable domain, with remaining parts taken from reference TRBV13 and TRBJ2-1, reads AAGVIQSPRHLIKEKRETATLKCYPIPRHDTVYWYQQGPGQDPQFLISFYEKMQSDKGSIPDRFSAQQFSDYHSELNMSSLELGDSALYFCASSSLDGSSYNEQFFGPGTRLTVL.

At least ten counts were recorded for this clonotype. The rearrangement uses TRBV12-3 or TRBV12-4 and TRBJ2-7, with D perhaps being TRBD1 or TRBD2 (5 bases each). CDR3 length equals 12 residues. Trimming pared 6 bases from V and 6 bases from J, leaving 12 bases between. CDR3 nucleotides: TGTGCCAGCAGGGGGGATCCGAGCGAGCAGTACTTC. Protein product: CASRGDPSEQYF.

The V call is TRBV5-6, the J call TRBJ1-2; D possibly corresponds to TRBD1 (6 bases). CDR3 length equals 15 residues. Trimming took off 4 bases at V and 4 bases at J, with 17 bases between the two ends. CDR1 and CDR2 (germline): SGHDT, YYEEEE. In DNA form, the CDR3 reads TGTGCCAGCAGCCCCGGACAGCCAAGCTTCTATGGCTACACCTTC. Its protein is CASSPGQPSFYGYTF.

The chain is built from TRBV27 and TRBJ1-4, with unresolved D. The V and J ends lost 4 bases and 8 bases respectively, with 11 bases between them. From germline, CDR1 is MNHEY and CDR2 SMNVEV (reference sequence). CDR3 length equals 13 residues. This CDR3 is CASSSPTVEKLFF. The CDR3, as DNA: TGTGCCAGCAGTTCGCCAACGGTGGAAAAACTGTTTTTT.

The J gene is TRBJ2-7, the V gene TRBV29-1, with D maybe TRBD1 (8 bases). The CDR3 length is 13 residues. CDR1 SQVTM and CDR2 ANQGSEA come from the germline V gene. V shed 2 bases and J shed 6 bases, with 14 bases lying between them. In DNA form, the CDR3 reads TGCAGCGTTGAAACAGGGGGGGTTAGCGAGCAGTACTTC. It codes for CSVETGGVSEQYF.

This clonotype was observed at least ten times. The J gene is TRBJ2-2, the V gene TRBV14; no reliable D call. Germline lookup yields CDR1 SGHDN and CDR2 FVKESK. This CDR3 spans 14 amino acids. Trimming took off 2 bases at V and 8 bases at J, with 12 bases between the two ends. CDR3 DNA sequence: TGTGCCAGCAGCCAACAGAACAGTGAGGGGGAGCTGTTTTTT. Amino acid sequence: CASSQQNSEGELFF.

This clonotype has at least ten counts. This chain connects TRBV3-1 to TRBJ2-2; 7 positions agree with TRBD2. The germline V gene encodes CDR1 LGHDT and CDR2 YNNKEL (reference sequence). CDR3 size: 16 residues. Losses at the gene ends were 4 bases for V and 5 bases for J; bases not matched to a gene: 10. CDR3 region: CASSPPRGSGTGELFF. The CDR3 coding sequence is TGTGCCAGCAGCCCCCCCCGGGGTAGCGGGACCGGGGAGCTGTTTTTT.

This clonotype was detected only a few times. The rearrangement links TRBV27 to TRBJ1-4; 7 nucleotides match TRBD1. This CDR3 contains 14 residues. Trimming removed 5 bases from V and 7 bases from J; junction bases left unmatched: 7. Germline-derived CDR1 and CDR2 are MNHEY and SMNVEV (reference sequence). In DNA form, the CDR3 reads TGTGCCAGCAGTGCCTACAGGGGTGGTGAAAAACTGTTTTTT. Amino acids: CASSAYRGGEKLFF. The complete variable domain, with remaining parts taken from reference TRBV27 and TRBJ1-4, reads EAQVTQNPRYLITVTGKKLTVTCSQNMNHEYMSWYRQDPGLGLRQIYYSMNVEVTDKGDVPEGYKVSRKEKRNFPLILESPSPNQTSLYFCASSAYRGGEKLFFGSGTQLSVL.

In its sample, this clonotype was seen many times. This chain connects TRBV6-2 or TRBV6-3 to TRBJ2-7; 8 bases line up with TRBD1. The germline V gene has CDR1 MNHEY and CDR2 SVGEGT. The V and J ends lost 5 bases and 0 bases, in that order; junction bases with no gene match: 6. The CDR3 is 15 residues long. The DNA for the CDR3 is TGTGCCAGCAGTCCGACAGGGGCCATCTCCTACGAGCAGTACTTC. Translation gives CASSPTGAISYEQYF.

As regards this clonotype: A read error is possible here, since a much larger clone lies one base away. The DNA of the CDR3 is TGTGCCGGCAGCCAGCGGATGGCAAATGAGCAGTTCTTC. It yields the protein CAGSQRMANEQFF. The chain uses TRBV3-1 and TRBJ2-1; D perhaps matches TRBD2 (5 bases). The CDR3 is made up of 13 amino acids. Germline CDR1 is LGHDT and CDR2 is YNNKEL (reference sequence).

This chain links TRBV13 with TRBJ1-1; D call uncertain. The length of the CDR3 is 12 residues. The V end was cut by 5 bases, the J end by 6 bases, with 10 bases between. CDR1 PRHDT and CDR2 FYEKMQ come from the germline V gene (reference sequence). Written as DNA, the CDR3 is TGTGCCAGCAGCCCCCCGACACCTGAAGCTTTCTTT. Protein: CASSPPTPEAFF.

This clonotype occurred a few times. The genes are TRBV7-2 and TRBJ2-3, with no clear D. Trimming left V 2 bases short and J 0 bases short, with 9 bases between. Germline lookup yields CDR1 SGHTA and CDR2 FQGNSA. The CDR3 has 15 residues. The CDR3 sequence: CASSLSPFSTDTQYF. CDR3 DNA sequence: TGTGCCAGCAGCTTAAGTCCCTTTAGCACAGATACGCAGTATTTT.

This clonotype was recorded many times. The CDR3: CASSFGAGFYEQYF. CDR3 sequence (DNA): TGCGCCAGCAGCTTTGGGGCAGGCTTCTACGAGCAGTACTTC. The V and J genes are TRBV5-1 and TRBJ2-7, with TRBD1 as a possible D gene (5 bases). The CDR3 spans 14 residues. V was trimmed by 2 bases and J by 3 bases, leaving 12 bases between them. Looked up from germline, CDR1 is SGHRS and CDR2 is YFSETQ. The whole variable domain, filled in from reference TRBV5-1 and TRBJ2-7, reads KAGVTQTPRYLIKTRGQQVTLSCSPISGHRSVSWYQQTPGQGLQFLFEYFSETQRNKGNFPGRFSGRQFSNSRSEMNVSTLELGDSALYLCASSFGAGFYEQYFGPGTRLTVT.

This clonotype was recorded at least ten times. The gene calls are TRBV6-1 and TRBJ1-1; a possible D gene is TRBD1 (5 bases). Germline assignment: CDR1 MNHNS and CDR2 SASEGT. V lost 2 bases and J lost 5, with 12 bases in between. This CDR3 spans 14 amino acids. The CDR3: CASSEWGDWTEAFF. CDR3 DNA sequence: TGTGCCAGCAGTGAATGGGGGGATTGGACTGAAGCTTTCTTT.

Only a few counts were recorded for this clonotype. The CDR3: CASSHLGRNTEAFF. As DNA, the CDR3 is TGCGCCAGCAGCCACTTGGGAAGGAACACTGAAGCTTTCTTT. The chain couples TRBV4-1 to TRBJ1-1; D unresolved. The V end lost 3 bases, the J end lost 1 base, and 9 bases lay between the germline ends. Germline V CDR1 and CDR2: MGHRA, YSYEKL. This CDR3 is built from 14 residues.

This clonotype appeared a few times. The chain's CDR3 is CAISTDRDDEQYF. CDR3 sequence (DNA): TGTGCCATCAGCACGGACAGGGACGACGAGCAGTACTTC. The chain has TRBV10-3 and TRBJ2-7; 8 nucleotides line up with TRBD1. Germline V CDR1 and CDR2: ENHRY, SYGVKD. V lost 6 bases, J lost 5 bases, and 6 bases stayed unmatched. The CDR3 length is 13 residues.